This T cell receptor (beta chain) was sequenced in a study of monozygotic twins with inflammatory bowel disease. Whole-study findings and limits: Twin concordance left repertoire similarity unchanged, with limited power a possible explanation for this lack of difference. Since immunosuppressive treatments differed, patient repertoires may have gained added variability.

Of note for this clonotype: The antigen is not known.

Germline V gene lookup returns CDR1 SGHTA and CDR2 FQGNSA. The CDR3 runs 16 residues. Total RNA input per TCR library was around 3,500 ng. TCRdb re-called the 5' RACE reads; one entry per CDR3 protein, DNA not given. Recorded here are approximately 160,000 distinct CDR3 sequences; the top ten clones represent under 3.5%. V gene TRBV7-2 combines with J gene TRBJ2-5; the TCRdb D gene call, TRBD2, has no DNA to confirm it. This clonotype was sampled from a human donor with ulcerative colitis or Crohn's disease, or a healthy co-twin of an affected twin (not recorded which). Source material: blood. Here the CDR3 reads CASSRTSGRARETQYF.